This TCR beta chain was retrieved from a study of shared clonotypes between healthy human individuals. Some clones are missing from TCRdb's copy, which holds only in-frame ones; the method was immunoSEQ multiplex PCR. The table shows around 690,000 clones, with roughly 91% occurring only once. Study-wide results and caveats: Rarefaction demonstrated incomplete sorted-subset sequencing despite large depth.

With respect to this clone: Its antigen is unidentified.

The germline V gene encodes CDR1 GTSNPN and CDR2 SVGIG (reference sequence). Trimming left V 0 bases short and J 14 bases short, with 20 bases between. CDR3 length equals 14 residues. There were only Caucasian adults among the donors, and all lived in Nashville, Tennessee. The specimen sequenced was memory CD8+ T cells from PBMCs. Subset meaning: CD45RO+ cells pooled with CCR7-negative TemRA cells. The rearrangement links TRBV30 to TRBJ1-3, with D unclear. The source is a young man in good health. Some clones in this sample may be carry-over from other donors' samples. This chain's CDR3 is CAWSVGSPTPLVYF. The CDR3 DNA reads TGTGCCTGGAGTGTAGGCAGCCCTACTCCGCTGGTATATTTT.